One sample yielded the 29 T cell receptor beta chains listed below, sequenced in a study of long-term antiretroviral therapy in people with HIV. Version v3.0 of the immunoSEQ assay was performed at survey level. Using immunoSEQ multiplex PCR, the repertoire was profiled, and TCRdb retains in-frame clones only, with some absent. The table records 20,000 to 25,000 clones, approximately 76% of them present only once. The sample consisted of unsorted PBMCs, taken about 1.8 years before starting antiretroviral therapy. All receptors come from a woman between 40 and 55 years old with HIV.

V and J are TRBV5-6 and TRBJ1-6, with TRBD1 matching 11 bases. Trimming cost V 0 bases and J 10 bases; bases outside gene matches: 3. Germline CDR1 SGHDT, CDR2 YYEEEE. This CDR3 is 15 amino acids long. The CDR3 DNA reads TGTGCCAGCAGCTTGGTAGGACAGGGGGCCTCACCCCTCCACTTT. This gives the protein CASSLVGQGASPLHF.

This chain connects TRBV29-1 to TRBJ2-1; TRBD2 aligns across 12 bases. The CDR3 covers 14 residues. V lost 7 bases, J lost 8 bases, and 9 bases stayed unmatched. CDR1 is SQVTM and CDR2 is ANQGSEA in the germline V gene. CDR3 protein: CSAPLAGGEHEQFF. The DNA of the CDR3 is TGCAGCGCACCCCTAGCGGGAGGGGAGCATGAGCAGTTCTTC.

The CDR3 DNA reads as TGTGCCATCAGTGTAGGGCACACCGGGGAGCTGTTTTTT. Translation gives CAISVGHTGELFF. The chain has TRBV10-3 and TRBJ2-2, with D unclear. CDR1 and CDR2 from the germline V gene are ENHRY and SYGVKD. The CDR3 spans 13 residues. The V gene lost 4 bases and the J gene lost 3 bases, with 6 bases spanning the gap.

This chain uses TRBV30 with TRBJ2-1, with TRBD2 identical over 8 bases. The V segment lost 3 bases and the J segment 3 bases; nucleotides outside the gene matches: 1. Germline V lookup: CDR1 GTSNPN, CDR2 SVGIG (reference sequence). The CDR3 covers 13 residues. The CDR3 DNA reads TGTGCCTGGAGACTAGCGGACTACAATGAGCAGTTCTTC. It specifies CAWRLADYNEQFF.

V gene TRBV5-8 combines with J gene TRBJ1-1; D not resolved. The CDR3 spans 15 residues. Germline loops: CDR1 SGHTS, CDR2 YDEGEE. V dropped 0 bases and J dropped 0 bases, with 9 bases sitting between them. The CDR3 DNA sequence: TGTGCCAGCAGCTTGGGGCTGATTATGAACACTGAAGCTTTCTTT. It is translated as CASSLGLIMNTEAFF.

The V call is TRBV5-4, the J call TRBJ1-1; TRBD1 agrees at 9 bases. V was clipped by 3 bases and J by 3 bases; unmatched bases: 9. Per the germline V gene, CDR1 is SGHNT and CDR2 is YYREEE (reference sequence). The CDR3 is 16 residues long. The CDR3 DNA reads TGTGCCAGCAGCTCGGGGGGGACAGGGCGCGACACTGAAGCTTTCTTT. This encodes CASSSGGTGRDTEAFF.

The chain links TRBV6-1 to TRBJ2-7; tentative D call: TRBD1 (6 bases). Trimming left V 5 bases short and J 5 bases short, with 13 bases between. Germline-derived CDR1 and CDR2 are MNHNS and SASEGT. The CDR3 sequence is 13 residues long. This CDR3 reads CASSNRAPDEQYF. The CDR3 DNA sequence: TGTGCCAGCAGTAACAGGGCACCTGACGAGCAGTACTTC.

The CDR3 here is CASRASTSAYNEQFF. CDR3 bases: TGTGCCAGCAGGGCTAGCACCTCAGCCTACAATGAGCAGTTCTTC. This sequence joins TRBV6-4 and TRBJ2-1; weak D call: TRBD2 (5 bases). The V end was cut by 6 bases, the J end by 2 bases, with 14 bases between. Germline loops: CDR1 MRHNA, CDR2 SNTAGT. The CDR3 sequence is 15 residues long.

The V gene is TRBV7-9, the J gene TRBJ1-2; 7 nucleotides line up with TRBD1. This CDR3 contains 14 residues. Germline CDR1 and CDR2: SEHNR and FQNEAQ (reference sequence). V dropped 5 bases and J dropped 9; count of bases not matched to a gene: 12. CDR3 DNA sequence: TGTGCCAGCAGCGCAGGACAGGTGTGGATTAGCTACACCTTC. Residues: CASSAGQVWISYTF.

V and J are TRBV6-5 and TRBJ2-2; no reliable D call. The CDR3 extends over 15 amino acids. With 7 bases removed from V and 0 bases from J, the gap between germline ends came to 12 bases. The germline gives CDR1 MNHEY, CDR2 SVGAGI. The CDR3 reads CASTPRGANTGELFF. In nucleotides, the CDR3 is TGTGCCAGCACCCCCCGCGGAGCGAACACCGGGGAGCTGTTTTTT.

V is TRBV25-1 and J is TRBJ2-7; D is possibly TRBD1 or TRBD2 (5 bases each). The germline V and J ends were trimmed by 4 bases and 7 bases, with 14 bases remaining between them. The CDR3 sequence is 13 residues long. Germline loops: CDR1 MGHDK, CDR2 SYGVNS. Written as DNA, the CDR3 is TGTGCCAGCAGTGGGGACGGTGCGTGGGAGCAGTACTTC. Translating gives CASSGDGAWEQYF.

The chain employs TRBV6-5 and TRBJ1-1; no clear D. In germline, CDR1 is MNHEY, CDR2 SVGAGI. The CDR3 runs 11 residues. Trimming took off 1 base at V and 7 bases at J, with 4 bases between the two ends. CDR3 sequence (DNA): TGTGCCAGCAGTTACTTGGGTGAAGCTTTCTTT. Translating gives CASSYLGEAFF.

The V call is TRBV30, the J call TRBJ1-2; perhaps TRBD1 as D (5 bases). V lost 6 bases and J 4 bases, leaving 12 bases between the germline ends. CDR3 length equals 12 residues. CDR1 is GTSNPN and CDR2 is SVGIG in the germline V gene (reference sequence). Written as DNA, the CDR3 is TGTGCCTGCGACAGATTTATCTATGGCTACACCTTC. Translated, it gives CACDRFIYGYTF.

V usage is TRBV7-2 and J usage is TRBJ2-7; TRBD2 agrees at 11 bases. Per the germline V gene, CDR1 is SGHTA and CDR2 is FQGNSA. CDR3 length: 13 residues. J was trimmed by 12 bases and V by 3 bases; bases with no gene match: 7. The chain's CDR3 is CASSLSLAGVGYF. The CDR3 bases are TGTGCCAGCAGCTTGTCACTAGCGGGAGTCGGGTACTTC. Supplemented by reference TRBV7-2 and TRBJ2-7, the full variable domain reads GAGVSQSPSNKVTEKGKDVELRCDPISGHTALYWYRQSLGQGLEFLIYFQGNSAPDKSGLPSDRFSAERTGGSVSTLTIQRTQQEDSAVYLCASSLSLAGVGYFGPGTRLTVT.

The chain has TRBV6-5 and TRBJ1-4; the D gene is possibly TRBD1 (5 bases). CDR3 length equals 14 residues. Germline V CDR1 and CDR2: MNHEY, SVGAGI. The ends were cut back, 7 bases at V and 7 bases at J, with 16 bases in the middle. The CDR3 DNA reads TGTGCCAGCACATACAACTTGGGGACTGAAAAACTGTTTTTT. It encodes CASTYNLGTEKLFF.

The chain recombines TRBV6-6 with TRBJ1-2, with D uncertain. The CDR3 is 10 amino acids. V was clipped by 6 bases and J by 6 bases, with 5 bases between them. Germline V lookup: CDR1 MNHNY, CDR2 SVGAGI (reference sequence). The CDR3 loop is CASRSDGYTF. The CDR3, as DNA: TGTGCCAGCAGGTCTGATGGCTACACCTTC.

J is TRBJ1-2 and V is TRBV11-2, with D possibly matching TRBD1 (5 bases). Germline V gene data show CDR1 as SGHAT and CDR2 as FQNNGV. V lost 0 bases to trimming and J lost 5 bases, with 10 bases between them. This CDR3 region has 14 residues. Here the CDR3 reads CASSLDLTVYGYTF. In DNA form, the CDR3 reads TGTGCCAGCAGCTTAGATTTGACAGTTTATGGCTACACCTTC.

In its sample, this clone was seen once. The V call is TRBV19, the J call TRBJ1-1; TRBD1 matches 7 bases. Germline V gene sequence: CDR1 LNHDA, CDR2 SQIVND (reference sequence). The CDR3 has 14 amino acids. The ends lost 7 bases at V and 7 bases at J; junction bases unmatched: 12. The CDR3: CASKEGALGDEAFF. DNA of the CDR3: TGTGCCAGTAAGGAGGGGGCGCTGGGGGATGAAGCTTTCTTT.

This chain joins TRBV19 and TRBJ2-7; D is uncertain. Germline V CDR1 and CDR2: LNHDA, SQIVND (reference sequence). The CDR3 sequence is 15 residues long. With 3 bases removed from V and 0 bases from J, the gap between germline ends came to 12 bases. The CDR3, as DNA: TGTGCCAGTAGTATCCGGCAGGACCTCTCCTACGAGCAGTACTTC. This translates into CASSIRQDLSYEQYF.

The J gene is TRBJ1-4, the V gene TRBV9, with 9 bases that match TRBD1. Germline lookup yields CDR1 SGDLS and CDR2 YYNGEE. V was pared by 4 bases and J by 7 bases, with 11 bases of the junction left unmatched. The length of the CDR3 is 16 residues. CDR3 amino acids: CASSTSTGGSFEKLFF. Written as DNA, the CDR3 is TGTGCCAGCAGCACGTCAACAGGGGGCTCTTTTGAAAAACTGTTTTTT.

The V call is TRBV6-5, the J call TRBJ2-1; D gene unclear. The V and J ends lost 2 bases and 4 bases respectively, with 9 bases between them. Germline CDR1 reads MNHEY; CDR2 reads SVGAGI. The CDR3 has 14 amino acids. The CDR3 DNA reads as TGTGCCAGCAGTTACCCATCGATTTACAATGAGCAGTTCTTC. Translating gives CASSYPSIYNEQFF.

This chain connects TRBV11-2 to TRBJ2-7; 16 nucleotides align to TRBD2. Germline loops: CDR1 SGHAT, CDR2 FQNNGV. The CDR3 is made up of 18 amino acids. Trimming took 1 base from V and 5 from J; bases not matched to a gene: 8. CDR3 in amino acids: CASSLVAGTSGRGNEQYF. Written as DNA, the CDR3 is TGTGCCAGCAGCTTAGTAGCCGGGACTAGCGGGAGGGGCAACGAGCAGTACTTC.

The V call is TRBV11-2, the J call TRBJ1-3; D is uncertain. Trimming cost V 3 bases and J 6 bases, with 6 bases left between them. Germline lookup yields CDR1 SGHAT and CDR2 FQNNGV. The CDR3 has 12 residues. CDR3 bases: TGTGCCAGCAGCTTCGGGGAAAACACCATATATTTT. Translation: CASSFGENTIYF.

The CDR3 DNA follows: TGTGCCAGCCAATATACAGGATGGCTAGCGGGAGAGACCCAGTACTTC. Translated, it gives CASQYTGWLAGETQYF. The rearrangement uses TRBV19 and TRBJ2-5, with 8 bases matching TRBD2. The V gene end was trimmed by 9 bases and the J gene end by 4 bases; junction bases not matched to a gene: 16. This CDR3 comprises 16 residues. Looked up from germline, CDR1 is LNHDA and CDR2 is SQIVND (reference sequence).

The V and J genes are TRBV10-3 and TRBJ2-2; D call uncertain. In germline, CDR1 is ENHRY, CDR2 SYGVKD. The CDR3 is 13 residues long. The ends were cut back, 7 bases at V and 0 bases at J, with 6 bases in the middle. The CDR3 is CAITAANTGELFF. The DNA for the CDR3 is TGTGCCATCACTGCGGCGAACACCGGGGAGCTGTTTTTT.

The chain joins TRBV30 to TRBJ1-2; tentatively, D is TRBD1 (5 bases). Trimming pared 0 bases from V and 3 bases from J, leaving 8 bases between. There are 13 residues in the CDR3. Germline V lookup: CDR1 GTSNPN, CDR2 SVGIG (reference sequence). CDR3 region: CAWSVVRDYGYTF. The CDR3 nucleotides read TGTGCCTGGAGTGTAGTCAGGGACTATGGCTACACCTTC.

The chain couples TRBV29-1 to TRBJ1-4; maybe TRBD1 (5 bases). V gave up 4 bases and J gave up 7 bases, with 10 bases separating them. The CDR3 sequence is 12 residues long. Germline CDR1 reads SQVTM; CDR2 reads ANQGSEA. The CDR3 sequence is CSVALTGEKLFF. CDR3 nucleotide sequence: TGCAGCGTTGCACTTACAGGTGAAAAACTGTTTTTT.

This sequence joins TRBV2 and TRBJ2-3, with 9 bases lining up with TRBD2. The V gene end was trimmed by 5 bases and the J gene end by 5 bases; junction bases not matched to a gene: 11. Germline V lookup: CDR1 SNHLY, CDR2 FYNNEI. The CDR3 covers 16 residues. The CDR3 protein is CASSPAAGGPIDTQYF. The CDR3 DNA sequence: TGTGCCAGCAGTCCTGCCGCGGGAGGGCCTATAGATACGCAGTATTTT. Full variable domain (missing parts from reference TRBV2 and TRBJ2-3): EPEVTQTPSHQVTQMGQEVILRCVPISNHLYFYWYRQILGQKVEFLVSFYNNEISEKSEIFDDQFSVERPDGSNFTLKIRSTKLEDSAMYFCASSPAAGGPIDTQYFGPGTRLTVL.

This clone was counted a few times. The chain is built from TRBV30 and TRBJ2-7; D perhaps matches TRBD1 (5 bases). This CDR3 spans 14 amino acids. Trimming stripped 2 bases from V and 5 bases from J, with 16 bases between. Germline assignment: CDR1 GTSNPN and CDR2 SVGIG (reference sequence). In DNA, the CDR3 is TGTGCCTGGAGTCGCAGGGATCTTAGCAACGAGCAGTACTTC. Its translation is CAWSRRDLSNEQYF.